The clone carrying this TCR beta chain appeared a few times. The CDR3 has 13 residues. Germline CDR1 LGHDT, CDR2 YNNKEL (reference sequence). The ends were cut back, 3 bases at V and 1 base at J, with 6 bases in the middle. RNA transcripts provided the source from which TCR beta CDR3 regions were amplified. HTBI primers were the set used in a first-round RT-PCR of the TCR CDR3. From the multiplex PCR reads, TCRdb called clonotypes with MiXCR, one entry per CDR3 protein. The sample holds about 290,000 distinct CDR3 sequences, approximately 13% seen once. No ophthalmopathy progression within 18 months constituted stable Graves' hyperthyroidism. These data originate in a study of T cells in Graves' hyperthyroidism and ophthalmopathy.

The TCR was taken from a woman aged 40 to 55 with Graves' hyperthyroidism. Material for sequencing was blood. The V gene is TRBV3-1, the J gene TRBJ1-1, with D hard to call. The CDR3 spells CASSHGENTEAFF. The CDR3 nucleotides read TGTGCCAGCAGCCACGGGGAGAACACTGAAGCTTTCTTT.